The source of this T cell receptor (beta chain) is a study of blood T cells in healthy people across ages. Whole-study findings and limits: Among long-lived donors, naive CD4+ cells were more numerous and diversity higher than in aged donors.

Each sample had at least 6 million PBMCs isolated. The V and J ends lost 5 bases and 1 base, in that order; junction bases with no gene match: 5. The CDR3 has 15 residues. Then a second PCR, running about 6 to 12 cycles, was carried out with a sample-barcoded 5' primer and a J-beta primer mix. TCRdb reanalysed the 5' RACE reads using MiXCR and keeps one entry per CDR3 protein. This sample carries 700,000 to 900,000 distinct CDR3 sequences, roughly 26% of them seen once, and the ten largest clones take over 2.5%. This clonotype was counted a few times. What it recognizes is unknown. These same data were also listed under a study on T cells of mothers and their children.

Sequencing input: blood. The sequence was obtained from a boy aged 5-17 years in good health. The genes are TRBV12-3 or TRBV12-4 and TRBJ2-3, with TRBD1 identical over 8 bases. This CDR3 is CASSTLGQGTDTQYF. The CDR3 DNA follows: TGTGCCAGCAGTACCCTGGGACAGGGCACAGATACGCAGTATTTT.